The 17 T cell receptor beta chains below come from one sample, sequenced in a study of early T cells in non-severe SARS-CoV-2 infection. TCRdb re-analysed the 5' RACE reads in MiXCR, keeping a single row per CDR3 protein. The sample yields roughly 35,000 distinct CDR3 sequences, just under 4% seen once. Sequencing was performed on whole blood. These TCRs come from an adult who was a healthcare worker with PCR-confirmed SARS-CoV-2 infection or an uninfected control (not recorded which).

This clonotype was picked up many times. CDR3 amino acids: CASSLRTGIEQYV. Here the CDR3 DNA reads TGTGCCAGCAGCTTGAGGACAGGGATCGAGCAGTACGTC. V and J are TRBV5-6 and TRBJ2-7, with TRBD1 identical over 8 bases. Per the germline V gene, CDR1 is SGHDT and CDR2 is YYEEEE. V was pared by 1 base and J by 6 bases, with 3 bases of the junction left unmatched. There are 13 residues in the CDR3.

This clonotype was counted many times. The V and J genes are TRBV7-8 and TRBJ2-1, with 8 bases matching TRBD2. The CDR3 totals 17 residues. Germline CDR1 reads SGHVS; CDR2 reads FQNEAQ. Trimming at V came to 5 bases and at J to 2 bases, leaving 11 bases not matched to a gene. CDR3 region: CASSPGGLGTTYNEQFF. In DNA form, the CDR3 reads TGTGCCAGCAGCCCGGGGGGGCTCGGGACTACCTACAATGAGCAGTTCTTC.

The sample holds many counts of this clonotype. CDR3 DNA sequence: TGTGCCACAGCTGACGTAACGGGAGGGCGTGGGGATGAGCAGTTCTTC. Its translation is CATADVTGGRGDEQFF. The rearrangement links TRBV24-1 to TRBJ2-1; 8 bases are shared with TRBD2. In germline, CDR1 is KGHDR, CDR2 SFDVKD. The CDR3 is 16 amino acids. The V gene end was trimmed by 10 bases and the J gene end by 8 bases; junction bases not matched to a gene: 18.

This clonotype appeared many times. The genes are TRBV7-2 and TRBJ2-5, with 7 bases that match TRBD1. Germline V gives CDR1 SGHTA, CDR2 FQGNSA. V dropped 4 bases and J dropped 4; count of bases not matched to a gene: 9. The CDR3 has 15 amino acids. CDR3 DNA sequence: TGTGCCAGCAGCTCAAGGACAGGTTCCAGAGAGACCCAGTACTTC. Protein: CASSSRTGSRETQYF.

V is TRBV5-1 and J is TRBJ1-1; no reliable D call. Trimming removed 0 bases from V and 1 base from J, with 7 bases in between. The CDR3 consists of 14 residues. CDR1 SGHRS and CDR2 YFSETQ come from the germline V gene. DNA for the CDR3: TGCGCCAGCAGCTTGGACAGCGCGAACACTGAAGCTTTCTTT. Residues: CASSLDSANTEAFF.

This clonotype appeared a few times. The chain recombines TRBV5-1 with TRBJ2-5, with 7 bases aligning to TRBD1. J gave up 1 base and V 2 bases, and 2 bases lay outside the gene matches. Germline loops: CDR1 SGHRS, CDR2 YFSETQ. CDR3 length: 14 amino acids. CDR3 nucleotide sequence: TGCGCCAGCAGCTTCCGACAGGGCCAAGAGACCCAGTACTTC. Translated: CASSFRQGQETQYF.

The sample holds many counts of this clonotype. The J gene is TRBJ1-1, the V gene TRBV12-3 or TRBV12-4; a weak D match, TRBD1 (5 bases). The CDR3 totals 15 residues. V lost 3 bases to trimming and J lost 2 bases, with 13 bases between them. The CDR3 nucleotides read TGTGCCAGCAGTTTTCTGGGCGGGGGAAACACTGAAGCTTTCTTT. It is translated as CASSFLGGGNTEAFF.

This clonotype was detected many times. In DNA form, the CDR3 reads TGTGCCAGCATGGCCTCTACTAGCGGGCCCACAGATACGCAGTATTTT. Translating it yields CASMASTSGPTDTQYF. The chain recombines TRBV6-1 with TRBJ2-3; 9 bases are shared with TRBD2. The CDR3 extends over 16 amino acids. Germline V gives CDR1 MNHNS, CDR2 SASEGT. Trimming at V came to 7 bases and at J to 2 bases, leaving 10 bases not matched to a gene.

The sample holds many counts of this clonotype. This chain connects TRBV4-2 to TRBJ2-1; 7 bases are shared with TRBD2. Trimming cost V 1 base and J 6 bases; bases outside gene matches: 6. CDR1 and CDR2 (germline): LGHNA, YNFKEQ. CDR3 size: 15 residues. The CDR3 DNA reads as TGTGCCAGCAGCCAAGGGGGTACTAGCGTCAATGAGCAGTTCTTC. It is translated as CASSQGGTSVNEQFF.

This clonotype showed up many times. V usage is TRBV11-3 and J usage is TRBJ2-1, with D perhaps matching TRBD2 (5 bases). Trimming shortened V by 5 bases and J by 0 bases, and 14 bases separated the two germline ends. There are 16 residues in the CDR3. Germline V CDR1 and CDR2: SGHNT, YENEEA. The chain's CDR3 is CASSRGSGSSYNEQFF. In DNA form, the CDR3 reads TGTGCCAGCAGCAGAGGAAGCGGAAGCTCCTACAATGAGCAGTTCTTC.

This clonotype was counted at least ten times. The J gene is TRBJ2-7, the V gene TRBV29-1; a weak D match, TRBD1 (5 bases). V dropped 2 bases and J dropped 2 bases, with 13 bases sitting between them. CDR1 and CDR2 from the germline V gene are SQVTM and ANQGSEA. This CDR3 contains 14 residues. CDR3 protein: CSVEPRVSTYEQYV. Written as DNA, the CDR3 is TGCAGCGTTGAACCCAGGGTCTCCACCTACGAGCAGTACGTC.

This clonotype was detected ten times or more. V gene TRBV7-3 combines with J gene TRBJ2-5, with D possibly matching TRBD1 (6 bases). The CDR3 spans 16 residues. Germline V CDR1 and CDR2: SGHTA, FQGTGA. Trimming removed 4 bases at V and 5 bases at J, with 20 bases between. The CDR3: CASSSDRTRGRETQYF. The CDR3 DNA is TGTGCCAGCAGCTCGGATCGGACCAGGGGAAGGGAGACCCAGTACTTC.

This clonotype was observed many times. The chain combines TRBV19 with TRBJ1-5; maybe TRBD1 (6 bases). The CDR3 length is 13 residues. Germline lookup yields CDR1 LNHDA and CDR2 SQIVND (reference sequence). V was pared by 5 bases and J by 4 bases, with 9 bases between. CDR3 DNA sequence: TGTGCCAGTAGTTACAGGGTTAATCAGCCCCAGCATTTT. This sequence encodes CASSYRVNQPQHF.

This clonotype was observed many times. V and J are TRBV10-3 and TRBJ1-5; a possible D gene is TRBD1 (6 bases). V was clipped by 6 bases and J by 3 bases, with 9 bases between them. Germline V gene data show CDR1 as ENHRY and CDR2 as SYGVKD. The CDR3 totals 13 residues. The CDR3 is CAIRRDINQPQHF. CDR3 DNA: TGTGCCATCAGGAGGGACATCAATCAGCCCCAGCATTTT.

The rearrangement links TRBV18 to TRBJ2-3; 8 bases are shared with TRBD2. V gave up 2 bases and J gave up 1 base; unmatched junction bases: 8. In germline, CDR1 is KGHSH, CDR2 LQKENI. The CDR3 covers 17 residues. CDR3 region: CASSPGLKTSGTDTQYF. For the CDR3, the DNA is TGTGCCAGCTCACCAGGATTAAAGACTAGCGGCACAGATACGCAGTATTTT.

This clonotype was recorded many times. The rearrangement uses TRBV18 and TRBJ1-5; D not certain. In germline, CDR1 is KGHSH, CDR2 LQKENI. The germline V and J ends were trimmed by 3 bases and 3 bases, with 9 bases remaining between them. This CDR3 is built from 14 residues. CDR3 sequence (DNA): TGTGCCAGCTCACCTACCAGGTCCAATCAGCCCCAGCATTTT. The encoded protein is CASSPTRSNQPQHF.

For this clonotype: A much larger clone lies one base from this, so it may be a read error. The chain carries TRBV4-3 and TRBJ2-2; a weak D match, TRBD1 (6 bases). The CDR3 consists of 14 residues. Per the germline V gene, CDR1 is LGHNA and CDR2 is YSLEER. Trimming cost V 10 bases and J 2 bases, with 14 bases left between them. The CDR3 DNA reads TGCGCCAACACCCGGACAGCCAACACCGGGGAGCTGTTTTTT. Translated: CANTRTANTGELFF.